Listed here are 18 T cell receptor beta chains from one sample, sequenced in a study of T cell repertoires in cytomegalovirus infection (dated by TCRdb to about 2019). The instrument was an Illumina HiSeq 1500. TCRdb reran the public reads through fastp at Q25 and MiXCR, keeping productive beta chains. Records with the same CDR3 protein are collapsed into one entry carrying the most frequent genes and DNA. The sample table holds under 300,000 distinct CDR3 sequences, of which 15% to 20% were seen once. The ten biggest clones cover less than 60% of the sample. Sequencing used CD8+ T cells from PBMCs. These receptor sequences come from a human donor in good health (CMV status not recorded). Some clones in this sample may be carry-over from other donors' samples.

J is TRBJ1-5 and V is TRBV19; no clear D. CDR1 and CDR2 from the germline V gene are LNHDA and SQIVND (reference sequence). CDR3 length: 13 residues. Deletions cut 3 bases from V and 2 bases from J, with 5 bases between. Here the CDR3 DNA reads TGTGCCAGTAGTATGCGTGGCAATCAGCCCCAGCATTTT. Translated: CASSMRGNQPQHF.

This clonotype was detected ten times or more. This chain links TRBV7-9 with TRBJ1-2; a weak D match, TRBD1 (5 bases). The CDR3 sequence is 14 residues long. The ends were cut back, 1 base at V and 3 bases at J, with 9 bases in the middle. From germline, CDR1 is SEHNR and CDR2 FQNEAQ (reference sequence). The CDR3 here is CASSLGTGYYGYTF. The CDR3 coding sequence is TGTGCCAGCAGCTTAGGCACAGGCTACTATGGCTACACCTTC.

This clonotype has just a few counts. The chain uses TRBV12-3 or TRBV12-4 and TRBJ1-2; 9 bases map to TRBD1. V dropped 5 bases and J dropped 3; count of bases not matched to a gene: 10. The CDR3 extends over 16 amino acids. This CDR3 is CASSTPRDRADYGYTF. DNA of the CDR3: TGTGCCAGCAGTACCCCCCGGGACAGGGCGGACTATGGCTACACCTTC.

This clonotype was seen just once. A read error may be the cause here, since a much bigger clone is one base away. The chain combines TRBV7-8 with TRBJ2-1; 8 nucleotides align to TRBD2. The CDR3 extends over 15 amino acids. Germline assignment: CDR1 SGHVS and CDR2 FQNEAQ. The CDR3 DNA sequence: TGTGCCAGCAGCCAACCGACTAGCGCAGCCAATGAGGAGTTCTTC. It is translated as CASSQPTSAANEEFF.

A few counts support this clonotype. V usage is TRBV15 and J usage is TRBJ2-3; D might be TRBD1 (6 bases). This CDR3 has 17 residues. Germline CDR1 and CDR2: LNHNV and YYDKDF (reference sequence). Deletions cut 1 base from V and 3 bases from J, with 17 bases between. The CDR3 DNA sequence: TGTGCCACCAGCAGAGGGGATGGGACACCGGCAACAGATACGCAGTATTTT. Protein: CATSRGDGTPATDTQYF.

The rearrangement joins TRBV7-4 to TRBJ2-5, with 7 positions matching TRBD1. The V and J ends lost 5 bases and 2 bases, in that order; junction bases with no gene match: 8. This CDR3 has 15 residues. CDR1 is SGHVT and CDR2 is SQSDAQ in the germline V gene. This chain's CDR3 is CASSVTGTAQETQYF. As DNA, the CDR3 is TGTGCCAGCAGCGTCACCGGGACAGCACAAGAGACCCAGTACTTC.

The table lists this clonotype with a few counts. This chain links TRBV29-1 with TRBJ1-2; D remains unclear. The germline gives CDR1 SQVTM, CDR2 ANQGSEA. Trimming pared 0 bases from V and 8 bases from J, leaving 7 bases between. This CDR3 has 11 residues. The CDR3 DNA sequence: TGCAGCGTTGAAGATGGAGGAGGCTACACCTTC. Amino acids: CSVEDGGGYTF.

CDR3 residues: CASSEATRLDGGTFF. CDR3 sequence (DNA): TGTGCCAGCAGTGAAGCAACACGTTTGGACGGAGGGACTTTCTTT. The chain carries TRBV6-1 and TRBJ1-1; D remains unclear. The CDR3 is 15 amino acids. CDR1 is MNHNS and CDR2 is SASEGT in the germline V gene. The V end was cut by 0 bases, the J end by 12 bases, with 20 bases between.

The chain carries TRBV5-1 and TRBJ1-2; D is perhaps TRBD1 (6 bases). The CDR3 covers 15 residues. Deletions cut 0 bases from V and 4 bases from J, with 13 bases between. CDR1 is SGHRS and CDR2 is YFSETQ in the germline V gene. The CDR3 region is CASSLVRGASYGYTF. The CDR3 nucleotides are TGCGCCAGCAGCTTGGTGCGGGGGGCATCCTATGGCTACACCTTC. The variable domain in full, with the rest retrieved from reference TRBV5-1 and TRBJ1-2, is KAGVTQTPRYLIKTRGQQVTLSCSPISGHRSVSWYQQTPGQGLQFLFEYFSETQRNKGNFPGRFSGRQFSNSRSEMNVSTLELGDSALYLCASSLVRGASYGYTFGSGTRLTVV.

The V gene is TRBV5-1, the J gene TRBJ2-7; D uncertain. The CDR3 is 12 amino acids. Per germline, CDR1 SGHRS and CDR2 YFSETQ. Trimming took 5 bases from V and 3 from J, leaving 9 bases between them. The CDR3 spells CASSGGNYEQYF. The CDR3 nucleotides read TGCGCCAGCAGTGGTGGTAACTACGAGCAGTACTTC.

The CDR3 loop reads CASSDHFRGTGVSNQPQHF. In nucleotides, the CDR3 is TGTGCCAGCAGTGATCACTTCAGGGGGACAGGGGTGAGCAATCAGCCCCAGCATTTT. The rearrangement joins TRBV6-1 to TRBJ1-5; 10 bases fit TRBD1. Germline V CDR1 and CDR2: MNHNS, SASEGT. This CDR3 has 19 amino acids. Germline trimming cut 3 bases from V and 1 base from J; bases unmatched to any gene: 12.

This clonotype was seen many times. The chain uses TRBV7-6 and TRBJ2-3, with D possibly matching TRBD1 (5 bases). Germline CDR1 reads SGHVS; CDR2 reads FNYEAQ. The CDR3 is made up of 14 amino acids. Trimming shortened V by 3 bases and J by 4 bases, and 11 bases separated the two germline ends. The DNA for the CDR3 is TGTGCCAGCAGCTTGGTGGGGCGAGCAGATACGCAGTATTTT. Residues: CASSLVGRADTQYF.

This clonotype showed up just a few times. The chain has TRBV4-1 and TRBJ2-2; possibly TRBD2 for D (5 bases). Trimming shortened V by 3 bases and J by 8 bases, and 13 bases separated the two germline ends. This CDR3 spans 14 amino acids. Germline assignment: CDR1 MGHRA and CDR2 YSYEKL. CDR3 in amino acids: CASSQSNGEGELFF. Written as DNA, the CDR3 is TGCGCCAGCAGCCAGAGTAACGGGGAGGGGGAGCTGTTTTTT.

The CDR3 protein is CASSYASGYEQYF. CDR3 DNA sequence: TGTGCCAGCAGTTACGCTAGCGGGTACGAGCAGTACTTC. The rearrangement joins TRBV6-2 or TRBV6-3 to TRBJ2-7; the match to TRBD2 covers 8 bases. V trimming: 2 bases; J trimming: 4 bases; junction bases outside the gene matches: 1. The CDR3 loop spans 13 amino acids. Germline loops: CDR1 MNHEY, CDR2 SVGEGT.

There are a few counts of this clonotype. The J gene is TRBJ1-1, the V gene TRBV7-3; TRBD1 might be the D (5 bases). The CDR3 has 17 residues. CDR1 is SGHTA, CDR2 FQGTGA, per germline. The V gene lost 5 bases and the J gene lost 0 bases, with 19 bases spanning the gap. CDR3 nucleotides: TGTGCCAGCAGCCCCCAGGGAGGGCCTATCATGAACACTGAAGCTTTCTTT. It codes for CASSPQGGPIMNTEAFF.

The table lists this clonotype with a few counts. The chain employs TRBV6-5 and TRBJ1-1; D call uncertain. The length of the CDR3 is 14 residues. V lost 2 bases and J lost 1, with 8 bases in between. Per the germline V gene, CDR1 is MNHEY and CDR2 is SVGAGI. In DNA form, the CDR3 reads TGTGCCAGCAGTTACGCCCCAGGGAACACTGAAGCTTTCTTT. Protein sequence: CASSYAPGNTEAFF.

The chain is built from TRBV4-1 and TRBJ2-1; no firm D call. The CDR3 is 16 residues long. Germline V gives CDR1 MGHRA, CDR2 YSYEKL. V was pared by 1 base and J by 0 bases, with 10 bases between. The CDR3 sequence is CASSQGFPYSYNEQFF. In DNA, the CDR3 is TGCGCCAGCAGCCAAGGATTCCCCTACTCCTACAATGAGCAGTTCTTC.

A remark on this clonotype: The CDR3 ends on some other residue instead of the conserved phenylalanine or tryptophan, so this is likely a read error. V usage is TRBV7-4 and J usage is TRBJ2-1; TRBD2 is a possible D gene (6 bases). CDR1 and CDR2 (germline): SGHVT, SQSDAQ. Trimming took 4 bases from V and 3 from J, leaving 13 bases between them. The CDR3 totals 15 residues. DNA of the CDR3: TGTGCCAGCAGCTCGGAGACTAGGGGCTACAATGAGCAGTTCTTA. As protein: CASSSETRGYNEQFL.